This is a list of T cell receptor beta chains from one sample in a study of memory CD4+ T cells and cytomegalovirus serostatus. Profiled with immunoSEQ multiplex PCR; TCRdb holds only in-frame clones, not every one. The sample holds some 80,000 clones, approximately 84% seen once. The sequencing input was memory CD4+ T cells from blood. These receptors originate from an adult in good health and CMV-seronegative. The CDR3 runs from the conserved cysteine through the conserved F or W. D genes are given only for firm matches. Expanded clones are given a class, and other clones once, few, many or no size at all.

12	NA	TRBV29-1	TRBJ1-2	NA	CSVEDKGYGYTF	TGCAGCGTTGAAGATAAGGGCTATGGCTACACCTTC
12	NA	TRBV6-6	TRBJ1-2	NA	CASSGGTYGYTF	TGTGCCAGCAGCGGCGGGACCTATGGCTACACCTTC
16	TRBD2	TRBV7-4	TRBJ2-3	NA	CASSLEEAGGTPPGYF	TGTGCCAGCAGCCTAGAGGAGGCCGGGGGGACCCCGCCGGGGTATTTT
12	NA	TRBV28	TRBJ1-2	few	CASSLVWDGYTF	TGTGCCAGCAGTTTAGTCTGGGATGGCTACACCTTC
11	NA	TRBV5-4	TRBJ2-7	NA	CASSLGYEQYF	TGTGCCAGCAGCTTGGGATACGAGCAGTACTTC
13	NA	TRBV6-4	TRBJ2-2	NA	CASSVQPGGELFF	TGTGCCAGCAGTGTACAGCCAGGCGGGGAGCTGTTTTTT
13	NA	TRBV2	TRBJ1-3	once	CASRLNSGNTIYF	TGTGCCAGCAGATTGAACTCTGGAAACACCATATATTTT
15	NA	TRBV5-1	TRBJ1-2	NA	CASSNIQDFNYGYTF	TGCGCCAGCAGCAATATACAGGACTTTAACTATGGCTACACCTTC
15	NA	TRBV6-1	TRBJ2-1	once	CASSRGSSSYNEQFF	TGTGCCAGCAGTAGGGGGAGTAGCTCCTACAATGAGCAGTTCTTC
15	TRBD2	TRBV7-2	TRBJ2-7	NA	CASSLAGPSSYEQYF	TGTGCCAGCAGCCTAGCGGGGCCGAGCTCCTACGAGCAGTACTTC
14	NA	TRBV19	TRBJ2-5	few	CASSIVGGPETQYF	TGTGCCAGTAGTATAGTCGGTGGCCCGGAGACCCAGTACTTC